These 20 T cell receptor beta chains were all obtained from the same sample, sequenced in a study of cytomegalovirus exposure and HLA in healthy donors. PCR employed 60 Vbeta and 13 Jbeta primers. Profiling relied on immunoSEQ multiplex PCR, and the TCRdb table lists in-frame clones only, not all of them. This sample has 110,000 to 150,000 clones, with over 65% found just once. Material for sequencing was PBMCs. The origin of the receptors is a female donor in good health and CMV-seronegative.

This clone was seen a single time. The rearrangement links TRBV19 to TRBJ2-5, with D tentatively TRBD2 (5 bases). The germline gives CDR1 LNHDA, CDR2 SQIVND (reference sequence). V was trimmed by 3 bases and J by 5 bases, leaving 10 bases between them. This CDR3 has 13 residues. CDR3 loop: CASSIRGRETQYF. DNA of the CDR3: TGTGCCAGTAGTATCCGGGGTCGGGAGACCCAGTACTTC.

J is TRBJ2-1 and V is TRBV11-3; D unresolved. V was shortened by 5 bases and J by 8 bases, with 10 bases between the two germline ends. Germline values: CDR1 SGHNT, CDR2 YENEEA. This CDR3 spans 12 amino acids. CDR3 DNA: TGTGCCAGCAGCCTCCGCAGGCATGAGCAGTTCTTC. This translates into CASSLRRHEQFF.

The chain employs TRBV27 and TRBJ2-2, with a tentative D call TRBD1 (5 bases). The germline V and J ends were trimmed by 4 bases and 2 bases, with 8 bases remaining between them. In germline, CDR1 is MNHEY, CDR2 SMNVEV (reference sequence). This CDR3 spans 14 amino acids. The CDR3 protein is CASSSTANTGELFF. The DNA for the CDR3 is TGTGCCAGCAGTTCGACAGCAAACACCGGGGAGCTGTTTTTT.

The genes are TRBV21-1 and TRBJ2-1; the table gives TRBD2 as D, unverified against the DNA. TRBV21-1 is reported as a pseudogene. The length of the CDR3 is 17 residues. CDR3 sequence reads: CASSPRGGTSGYNEQFF. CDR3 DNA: TGTGCCAGCAGCCCTAGGGGTGGGACTAGCGGATACAATGAGCAGTTCTTC.

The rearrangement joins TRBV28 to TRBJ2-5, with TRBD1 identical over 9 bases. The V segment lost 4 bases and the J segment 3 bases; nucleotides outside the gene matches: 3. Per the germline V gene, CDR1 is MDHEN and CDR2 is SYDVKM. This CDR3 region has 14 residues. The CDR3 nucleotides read TGTGCCAGCAGTTCCGACAGGGGGAAAGAGACCCAGTACTTC. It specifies CASSSDRGKETQYF.

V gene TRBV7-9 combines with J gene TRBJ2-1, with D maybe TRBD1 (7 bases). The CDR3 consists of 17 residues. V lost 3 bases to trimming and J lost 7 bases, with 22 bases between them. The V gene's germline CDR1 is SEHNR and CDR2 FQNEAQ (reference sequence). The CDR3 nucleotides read TGTGCCAGCAGCTTCTCGGCGGCAGGGGGGATGAGAAATGAGCAGTTCTTC. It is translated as CASSFSAAGGMRNEQFF.

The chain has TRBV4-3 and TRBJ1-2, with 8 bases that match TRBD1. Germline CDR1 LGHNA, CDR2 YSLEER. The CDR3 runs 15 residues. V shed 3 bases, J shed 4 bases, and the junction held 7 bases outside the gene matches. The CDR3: CASSQLRGLPYGYTF. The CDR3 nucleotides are TGCGCCAGCAGCCAGCTCAGGGGGCTCCCCTATGGCTACACCTTC.

CDR3 region: CATSRDRTYNEQFF. CDR3 bases: TGTGCCACCAGCAGAGATCGGACTTACAATGAGCAGTTCTTC. This rearrangement joins TRBV15 to TRBJ2-1; maybe TRBD2 (5 bases). V shed 0 bases and J shed 4 bases, with 7 bases lying between them. The V gene's germline CDR1 is LNHNV and CDR2 YYDKDF (reference sequence). The CDR3 extends over 14 amino acids.

Here the CDR3 reads CASSPNPSYYEQYF. The CDR3 region has the DNA TGTGCCAGCAGTCCCAACCCGAGTTACTACGAGCAGTACTTC. The V and J genes are TRBV27 and TRBJ2-7; D ambiguous. The CDR3 runs 14 residues. Germline V gene data show CDR1 as MNHEY and CDR2 as SMNVEV (reference sequence). V lost 5 bases to trimming and J lost 3 bases, with 14 bases between them.

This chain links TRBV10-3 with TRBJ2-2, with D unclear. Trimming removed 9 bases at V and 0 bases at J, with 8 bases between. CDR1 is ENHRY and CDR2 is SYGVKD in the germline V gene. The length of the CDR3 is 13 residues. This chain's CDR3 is CAILASNTGELFF. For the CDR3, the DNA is TGTGCCATTTTAGCCTCGAACACCGGGGAGCTGTTTTTT.

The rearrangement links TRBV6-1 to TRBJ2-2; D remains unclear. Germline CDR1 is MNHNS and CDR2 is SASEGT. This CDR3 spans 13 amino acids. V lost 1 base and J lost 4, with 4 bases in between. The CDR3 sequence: CASSEDSTGELFF. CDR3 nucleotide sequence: TGTGCCAGCAGTGAAGACAGCACCGGGGAGCTGTTTTTT.

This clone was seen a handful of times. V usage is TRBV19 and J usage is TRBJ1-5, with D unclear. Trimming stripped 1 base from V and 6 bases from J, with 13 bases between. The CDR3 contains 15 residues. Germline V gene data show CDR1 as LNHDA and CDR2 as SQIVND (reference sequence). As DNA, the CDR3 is TGTGCCAGTAGTATAGTCGGCGGTTCGGGTCAGCCCCAGCATTTT. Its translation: CASSIVGGSGQPQHF. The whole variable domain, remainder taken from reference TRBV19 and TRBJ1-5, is DGGITQSPKYLFRKEGQNVTLSCEQNLNHDAMYWYRQDPGQGLRLIYYSQIVNDFQKGDIAEGYSVSREKKESFPLTVTSAQKNPTAFYLCASSIVGGSGQPQHFGDGTRLSIL.

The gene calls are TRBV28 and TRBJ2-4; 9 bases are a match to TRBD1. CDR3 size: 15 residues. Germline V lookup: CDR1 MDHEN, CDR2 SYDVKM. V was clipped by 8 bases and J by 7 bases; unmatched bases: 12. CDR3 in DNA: TGTGCCAGCGGAGGATCCGGGACAGGGCTTAACATTCAGTACTTC. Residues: CASGGSGTGLNIQYF.

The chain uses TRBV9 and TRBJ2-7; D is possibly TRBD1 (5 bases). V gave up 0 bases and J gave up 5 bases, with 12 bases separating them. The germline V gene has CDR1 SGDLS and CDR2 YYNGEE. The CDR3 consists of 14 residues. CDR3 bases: TGTGCCAGCAGCGTAGCCAGGGCAGGCAACGAGCAGTACTTC. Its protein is CASSVARAGNEQYF. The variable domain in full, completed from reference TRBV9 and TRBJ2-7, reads DSGVTQTPKHLITATGQRVTLRCSPRSGDLSVYWYQQSLDQGLQFLIQYYNGEERAKGNILERFSAQQFPDLHSELNLSSLELGDSALYFCASSVARAGNEQYFGPGTRLTVT.

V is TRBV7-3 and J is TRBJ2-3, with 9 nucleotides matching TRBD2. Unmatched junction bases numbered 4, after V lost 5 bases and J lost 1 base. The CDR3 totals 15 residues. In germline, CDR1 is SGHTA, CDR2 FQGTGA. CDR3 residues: CASSHRTSGTDTQYF. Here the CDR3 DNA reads TGTGCCAGCAGCCATCGGACTAGCGGCACAGATACGCAGTATTTT. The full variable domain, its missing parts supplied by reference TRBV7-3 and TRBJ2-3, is GAGVSQTPSNKVTEKGKYVELRCDPISGHTALYWYRQSLGQGPEFLIYFQGTGAADDSGLPNDRFFAVRPEGSVSTLKIQRTERGDSAVYLCASSHRTSGTDTQYFGPGTRLTVL.

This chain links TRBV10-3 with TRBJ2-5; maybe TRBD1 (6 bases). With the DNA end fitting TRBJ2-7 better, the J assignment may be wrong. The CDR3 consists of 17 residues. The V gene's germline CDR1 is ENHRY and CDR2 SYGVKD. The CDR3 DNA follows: TGTGCCATCAGTGTGTCAAACCGGACAGCCTATAGCTACGAGCAGTACTTC. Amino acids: CAISVSNRTAYSYEQYF.

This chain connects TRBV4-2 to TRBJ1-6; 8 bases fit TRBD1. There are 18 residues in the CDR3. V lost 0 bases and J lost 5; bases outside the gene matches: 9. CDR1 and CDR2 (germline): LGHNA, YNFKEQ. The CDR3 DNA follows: TGTGCCAGCAGCCAAGAGCCAGGGGGCCTTAGAAATAATTCACCCCTCCACTTT. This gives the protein CASSQEPGGLRNNSPLHF.

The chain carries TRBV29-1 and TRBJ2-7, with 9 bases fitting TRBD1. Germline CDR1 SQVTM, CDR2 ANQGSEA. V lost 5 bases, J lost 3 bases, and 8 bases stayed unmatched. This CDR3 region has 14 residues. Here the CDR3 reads CSVSQGQGNYEQYF. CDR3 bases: TGCAGCGTTAGCCAGGGACAGGGAAACTACGAGCAGTACTTC.

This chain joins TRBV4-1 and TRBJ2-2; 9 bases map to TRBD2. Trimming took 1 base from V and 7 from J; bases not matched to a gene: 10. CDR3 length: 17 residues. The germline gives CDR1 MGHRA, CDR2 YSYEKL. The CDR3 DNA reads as TGCGCCAGCAGCCAAGTCGCGGGAGGGCTACATATCGGGGAGCTGTTTTTT. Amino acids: CASSQVAGGLHIGELFF.

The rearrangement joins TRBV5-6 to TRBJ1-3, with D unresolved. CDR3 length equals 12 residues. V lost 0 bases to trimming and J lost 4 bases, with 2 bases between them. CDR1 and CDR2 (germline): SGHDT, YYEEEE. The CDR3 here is CASSLAGNTIYF. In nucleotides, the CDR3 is TGTGCCAGCAGCTTGGCAGGAAACACCATATATTTT.